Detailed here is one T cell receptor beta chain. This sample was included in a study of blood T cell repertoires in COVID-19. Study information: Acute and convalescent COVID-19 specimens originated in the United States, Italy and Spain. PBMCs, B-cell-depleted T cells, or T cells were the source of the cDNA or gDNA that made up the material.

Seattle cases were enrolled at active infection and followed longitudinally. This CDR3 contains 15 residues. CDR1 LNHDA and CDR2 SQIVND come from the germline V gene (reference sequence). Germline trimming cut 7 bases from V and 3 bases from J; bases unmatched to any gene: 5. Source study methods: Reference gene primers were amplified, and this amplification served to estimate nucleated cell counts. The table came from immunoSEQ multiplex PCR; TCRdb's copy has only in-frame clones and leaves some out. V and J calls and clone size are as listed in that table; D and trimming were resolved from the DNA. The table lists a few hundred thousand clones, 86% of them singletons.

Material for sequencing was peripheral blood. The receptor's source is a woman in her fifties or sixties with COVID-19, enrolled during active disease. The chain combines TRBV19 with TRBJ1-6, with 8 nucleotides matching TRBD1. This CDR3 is CASKRGQVYNSPLHF. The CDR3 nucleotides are TGTGCCAGTAAACGGGGACAGGTCTATAATTCACCCCTCCACTTT. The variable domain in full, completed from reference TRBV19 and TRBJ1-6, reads DGGITQSPKYLFRKEGQNVTLSCEQNLNHDAMYWYRQDPGQGLRLIYYSQIVNDFQKGDIAEGYSVSREKKESFPLTVTSAQKNPTAFYLCASKRGQVYNSPLHFGNGTRLTVT.